The subject of this entry is one T cell receptor beta chain. It has no known antigen specificity. Base qualities are not at hand, and no much larger clone is one base apart. This specimen comes from a study of T cell repertoires in cytomegalovirus infection (dated by TCRdb to between 2019 and 2020). Regarding the study in general: The HLA type of each donor mattered for the analysis, because public TCR beta signatures pointed to carriage of CMV infection along with the matching HLA type. Broader findings and caveats from the paper: In the ex vivo response, HLA-C-restricted CMV-specific TCR beta clonotypes were dominant, and in two of eight donors the single most frequent clonotype came from this HLA-C-restricted group. Carriers of CMV infection plus the relevant HLA type were discriminated by the cumulative frequency of public TCR beta family members in the study cohort and in an independent roughly 400-donor cohort.

From the cysteine up to the phenylalanine, the CDR3 has a length of 15 residues. Here the CDR3 DNA is all that survives: 45 bases in frame from base 1. Relative to germline, V is missing 6 bases and J is missing 2 bases, with 4 bases of the junction outside any gene match. CDR1 and CDR2 are drawn from the germline V gene: MNHNS, SASEGT. The instrument given in TCRdb is Illumina HiSeq 1500. In TCRdb, the public reads were trimmed at Q25 with fastp and aligned with MiXCR, with productive beta chains retained. Rows with one shared CDR3 protein collapse into an entry with the most common genes and DNA. Across this sample there are roughly 760,000 distinct CDR3 sequences, with roughly 36% seen only once. Around 2.8% of the sample belongs to the ten largest clones.

The sequenced material came from PBMCs. This receptor was identified in a human donor in good health (CMV status not recorded). Some clones in this sample may be carry-over from other donors' samples. The chain is made from TRBV6-1 and TRBJ2-6; the central 7 bases match TRBD2. The CDR3 reads CASSGGTAGANVLTF. The DNA reads as follows: TGTGCCAGCAGCGGGGGGACTGCTGGGGCCAACGTCCTGACTTTC.